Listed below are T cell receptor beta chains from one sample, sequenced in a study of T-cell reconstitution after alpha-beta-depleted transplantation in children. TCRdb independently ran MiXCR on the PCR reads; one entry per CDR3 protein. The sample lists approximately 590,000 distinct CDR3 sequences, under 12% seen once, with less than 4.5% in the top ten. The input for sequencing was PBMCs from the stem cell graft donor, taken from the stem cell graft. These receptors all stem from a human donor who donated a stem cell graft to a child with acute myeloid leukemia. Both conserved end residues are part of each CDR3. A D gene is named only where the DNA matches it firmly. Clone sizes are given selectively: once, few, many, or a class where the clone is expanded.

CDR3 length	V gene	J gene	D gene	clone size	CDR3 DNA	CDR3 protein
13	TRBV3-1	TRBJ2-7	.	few	TGTGCCAGCAGCCATTTGGGGGCGGACGAGCAGTACTTC	CASSHLGADEQYF
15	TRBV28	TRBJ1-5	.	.	TGTGCCAGCAGTTTAAGGGTAAACGGCAATCAGCCCCAGCATTTT	CASSLRVNGNQPQHF
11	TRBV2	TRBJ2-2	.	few	TGTGCCAGCAGGCGTTTCGGGGAGCTGTTTTTT	CASRRFGELFF
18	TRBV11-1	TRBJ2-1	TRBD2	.	TGTGCCAGCAGCTTAGGCGCCCCGCGGGAGGGAGGGGTCAATGAGCAGTTCTTC	CASSLGAPREGGVNEQFF
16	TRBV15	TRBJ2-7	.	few	TGTGCCACCAGCAGACGTACGGGGTCCACTCTCTACGAGCAGTACTTC	CATSRRTGSTLYEQYF
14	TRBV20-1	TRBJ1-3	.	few	TGCAGTGCTAGAGATATCCAGGTCGGAAACACCATATATTTT	CSARDIQVGNTIYF
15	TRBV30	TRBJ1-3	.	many	TGTGCCTGGAGTTTTACCGTCCTTTCTGGAAACACCATATATTTT	CAWSFTVLSGNTIYF
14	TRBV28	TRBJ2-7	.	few	TGTGCCAGCAACTCCCAGGGGAGCTCCTACGAGCAGTACTTC	CASNSQGSSYEQYF
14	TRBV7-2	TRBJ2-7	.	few	TGTGCCAGCTCGCCTCAGGGAGGATCCTACGAGCAGTACTTC	CASSPQGGSYEQYF
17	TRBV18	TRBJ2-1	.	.	TGTGCCAGCTCGCAACAACAACTTACACTCTCCTACAATGAGCAGTTCTTC	CASSQQQLTLSYNEQFF
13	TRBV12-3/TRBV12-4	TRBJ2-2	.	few	TGTGCCAGCAGTTTGCTGACTACCGGGGAGCTGTTTTTT	CASSLLTTGELFF
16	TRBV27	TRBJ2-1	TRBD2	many	TGTGCCAGCAGTCCCCCGATTGGGGGGGGGTACAATGAGCAGTTCTTC	CASSPPIGGGYNEQFF
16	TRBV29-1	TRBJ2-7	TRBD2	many	TGCAGCGTTGAAGGTTTGACTAGCGGGACAACCTACGAGCAGTACTTC	CSVEGLTSGTTYEQYF
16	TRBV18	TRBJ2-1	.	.	TGTGCCACCTCCGTCAAGCGGGCCAACTCCTACAATGAGCAGTTCTTC	CATSVKRANSYNEQFF
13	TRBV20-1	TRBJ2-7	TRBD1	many	TGCAGTGCCCCAAAGGGACAGGTTGGCGAGCAGTACTTC	CSAPKGQVGEQYF
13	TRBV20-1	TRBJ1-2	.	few	TGCAGTGCTAGCCCACGGAAGGGCTATGGCTACACCTTC	CSASPRKGYGYTF
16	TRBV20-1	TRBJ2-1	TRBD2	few	TGCAGTGCTACGCGACTCAGACTAGCGGGAGTGGGTGAGCAGTTCTTC	CSATRLRLAGVGEQFF
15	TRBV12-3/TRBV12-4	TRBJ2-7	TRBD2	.	TGTGCCAGCAGCCCTAGCGGGAGGTTTTCCTACGAGCAGTACTTC	CASSPSGRFSYEQYF
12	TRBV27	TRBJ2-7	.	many	TGTGCCAGCAGTCCTAACCGGCGCGAGCAGTACTTC	CASSPNRREQYF
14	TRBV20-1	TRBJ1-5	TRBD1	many	TGCAGTGCTAGTGACAGGGGGCCGAATCAGCCCCAGCATTTT	CSASDRGPNQPQHF
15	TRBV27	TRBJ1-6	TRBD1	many	TGTGCCAGCAGCCCTACGGACAGGGGAAATTCACCCCTCCACTTT	CASSPTDRGNSPLHF
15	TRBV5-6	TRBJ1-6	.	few	TGTGCCAGAAGCTTGGAGGGACGGGCTAATTCACCCCTCCACTTT	CARSLEGRANSPLHF
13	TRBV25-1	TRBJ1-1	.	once	TGTGCCAGCAGTGCAGGTAGGACCACTGAAGCTTTCTTT	CASSAGRTTEAFF
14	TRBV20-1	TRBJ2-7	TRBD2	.	TGCAGTGCCCCCGATAGCGGGTTATTCTACGAGCAGTACTTC	CSAPDSGLFYEQYF
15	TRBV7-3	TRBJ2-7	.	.	TGTGCCAGCAGCCCGTGTTGGGGGCGCCCCTACGAGCAGTACTTC	CASSPCWGRPYEQYF
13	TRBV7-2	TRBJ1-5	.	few	TGTGCCAGCAGCTTAGATTTGATCCAGCCCCAGCATTTT	CASSLDLIQPQHF
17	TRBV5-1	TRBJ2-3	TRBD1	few	TGCGCCAGCAGCTCCTCCGGGACAGGCCGCAGCACAGATACGCAGTATTTT	CASSSSGTGRSTDTQYF
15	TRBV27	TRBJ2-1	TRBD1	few	TGTGCCAGAGGGCGGGACAGGGGACCGTACAATGAGCAGTTCTTC	CARGRDRGPYNEQFF
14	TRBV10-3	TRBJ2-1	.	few	TGTGCCATCAGATCGGACGGGGGAAACAATGAGCAGTTCTTC	CAIRSDGGNNEQFF
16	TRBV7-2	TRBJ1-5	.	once	TGTGCCAGCAGCTCCCGCGTGCTGGGAATAAATCAGCCCCAGCATTTT	CASSSRVLGINQPQHF
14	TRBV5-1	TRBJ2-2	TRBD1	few	TGCGCCAGCAGATGGGCCAGGGGGCAAGAGGAGCTGTTTTTT	CASRWARGQEELFF
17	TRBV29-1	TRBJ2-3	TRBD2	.	TGCAGCGCCGTCCCTTTAGCGGGGGAGGTTAGCACAGATACGCAGTATTTT	CSAVPLAGEVSTDTQYF
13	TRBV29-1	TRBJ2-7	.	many	TGCAGCGTTTCGGGGGACCTTTCCTACGAGCAGTACTTC	CSVSGDLSYEQYF
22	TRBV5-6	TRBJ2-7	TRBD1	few	TGTGCCAGCAGCTTGATGACCTTCGGACAGGGGGCAGGAATAGCCCAGTCCTACGAGCAGTACTTC	CASSLMTFGQGAGIAQSYEQYF
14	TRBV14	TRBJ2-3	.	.	TGTGCCAGCAGCCAAGGCCAGGCCACAGATACGCAGTATTTT	CASSQGQATDTQYF
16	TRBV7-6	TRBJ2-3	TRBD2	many	TGTGCCAGCAGCTGGGTAGCGGGTGCTAGCACAGATACGCAGTATTTT	CASSWVAGASTDTQYF
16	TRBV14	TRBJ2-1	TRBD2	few	TGTGCCAGCAGCCAAGATATCGGACCGGGAGGCGATGAGCAGTTCTTC	CASSQDIGPGGDEQFF
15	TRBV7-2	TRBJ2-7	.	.	TGTGCCAGCAGCCAAGGAGTAGACAACTCCTACGAGCAGTACTTC	CASSQGVDNSYEQYF
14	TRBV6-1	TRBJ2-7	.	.	TGTGCCAGCAGACGAGGGGTAGGGCCCTACGAGCAGTACTTC	CASRRGVGPYEQYF
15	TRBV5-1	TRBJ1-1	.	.	TGCGCCAGCAGCCACAATCGACAGGTGAACACTGAAGCTTTCTTT	CASSHNRQVNTEAFF
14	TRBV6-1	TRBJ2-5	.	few	TGTGCCAGCAACCCCGGACAGTTCCAAGAGACCCAGTACTTC	CASNPGQFQETQYF
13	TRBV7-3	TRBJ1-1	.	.	TGTGCCAGCAGCCCACCCCTTTCCGTTGAAGCTTTCTTT	CASSPPLSVEAFF
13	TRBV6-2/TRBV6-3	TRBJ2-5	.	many	TGTGCCAGCAGTTACCTCGGGACGGAGACCCAGTACTTC	CASSYLGTETQYF
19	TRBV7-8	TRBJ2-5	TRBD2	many	TGTGCCAGCAGCGCCCCGGTACTAGCGGGGTTCGGGTCCCAAGAGACCCAGTACTTC	CASSAPVLAGFGSQETQYF
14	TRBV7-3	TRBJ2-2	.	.	TGTGCCAGCAGAGCCGGGATTAACACCGGGGAGCTGTTTTTT	CASRAGINTGELFF
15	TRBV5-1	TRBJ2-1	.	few	TGCGCCAGCCAACGGACAGCGTCGGGATACAATGAGCAGTTCTTC	CASQRTASGYNEQFF
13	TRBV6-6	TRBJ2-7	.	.	TGTGCCAGCAGTCCCCCCGGGCAGTCCGAGCAGTACTTC	CASSPPGQSEQYF